This T cell receptor beta chain was sequenced for a study of T-cell memory formation after mild COVID-19 (dated by TCRdb to the early 2020s). Background for the entire study: TCR sequence clusters from the two donors were found to be largely donor specific. In a couple of donors, T-cell clones that expanded and contracted after mild COVID-19 were tracked by sequencing TCRalpha and TCRbeta repertoires over time. Two young, previously healthy adult volunteers made up the cohort, one male and one female. General findings and caveats noted by the study authors: Balanced CD4/CD8 phenotypes were observed for clones contracting from day 15 to 85, whereas a bias towards CD4+ was observed for a second wave of clones expanding from day 15 to 37. SARS-CoV-2 specificity was not confirmed for the second-wave clones peaking on day 37. Only two mild cases were covered by the study, and larger cohorts that include severe cases with pre-infection samples were considered necessary. Some responding clones were detected in pre-infection memory, which suggested that pre-existing cross-reactive memory T cells had joined the SARS-CoV-2 response. Contracting CD4+ clones were located mainly in the CM and EM memory subsets, whereas CD8+ clones were found to be enriched in EMRA.

These reads were obtained on an Illumina NovaSeq 6000. TCRalpha and TCRbeta cDNA libraries were constructed by 5'RACE with constant-segment primers, with sample barcodes and unique molecular identifiers being introduced. Trizol reagent was used to extract RNA from every sample. The libraries were amplified in two PCR steps, and the second step added a second sample barcode and Illumina TruSeq adapters. The libraries were sequenced on an Illumina NovaSeq using 2 x 150 bp paired-end reads. Concerning the study's data processing: Demultiplexing of reads and collapsing into UMI-guided consensus sequences were performed with migec v1.2.7. Using mixcr v2.1.11, the UMI consensuses were aligned to TRA and TRB V and J templates and assembled into clonotypes. Expanded or contracted clonotypes were those called significant by both edgeR and NoisET, with noise models trained on biological replicates. For edgeR calls, the cutoffs were a false discovery rate-adjusted p below 0.01 and a log2 fold-change threshold of 1. PCA with hierarchical clustering of max-normalized trajectories of the 1000 most abundant clonotypes was used as exploratory dynamics analysis. Separately sequenced CD4+ and CD8+ repertoires were used to assign the CD4 or CD8 phenotype of responding clones. TCRdb took the public reads, trimmed them with fastp at Q25, ran MiXCR for clone calling and kept in-frame beta chains. A single entry per CDR3 protein holds the most common genes and DNA from its merged rows. The V and J calls, along with clone size, are taken from TCRdb and not from the paper's own processing. The sample data list some 100,000 distinct CDR3 sequences, and around 10% of these were observed just once. The ten largest clones capture about 40% of the sample.

The CDR3 covers 15 residues, taking in both the cysteine and the phenylalanine. Only the CDR3 DNA stays, 45 bases, in frame from base 1. Deletion took 10 bases off V and 4 bases off J, with a span of 20 bases between the germline ends. CDR1 MNHEY and CDR2 SVGAGI were looked up in the germline V gene. This clonotype was observed a handful of times. Its antigen has not been determined. Base qualities are not provided; no much larger clone lies one nucleotide away. Ficoll-Paque density gradient centrifugation was used to isolate PBMCs. The clonotype was recovered from a young man who had mild COVID-19 (a few samples of this study predate the infection). The sample titles of this study are shuffled in the database, so cell type and time point are left out; the donor was told from shared clones. The sample consisted of PBMCs or a T cell subset sorted from them (not recorded which). Here the chain combines TRBV6-5 and TRBJ1-5; the D gene is unclear. The DNA is TGTGCCACCTCTCGACGGGATGACTCAAATCAGCCCCAGCATTTT. Its amino acids are CATSRRDDSNQPQHF.